A single sample is the source of the 10 T cell receptor beta chains below, sequenced in a study of response to subunit inactivated influenza vaccine. From the RT-PCR reads, TCRdb called clonotypes with MiXCR, one entry per CDR3 protein. Of over 450,000 distinct CDR3 sequences in the sample, around 13% were seen once. The specimen comprised PBMCs from blood, sampled 45 days after vaccination. These receptors originate from a middle-aged man who received an inactivated influenza vaccine.

The chain is built from TRBV24-1 and TRBJ2-2, with TRBD2 matching 10 bases. CDR1 and CDR2 from the germline V gene are KGHDR and SFDVKD. With V trimmed by 6 bases and J by 0 bases, 9 bases remained unmatched. The CDR3 spans 18 residues. The CDR3 spells CATSSVLAGASNTGELFF. In DNA, the CDR3 is TGTGCCACCAGTTCGGTCCTAGCGGGAGCTTCGAACACCGGGGAGCTGTTTTTT.

This clonotype showed up many times. The J gene is TRBJ2-2, the V gene TRBV5-1; 7 nucleotides line up with TRBD2. The CDR3 is 16 residues long. J lost 4 bases, V lost 0 bases, and 6 bases had no gene match. Germline V lookup: CDR1 SGHRS, CDR2 YFSETQ. CDR3 DNA sequence: TGCGCCAGCAGCTTGGAGGCTAGCGGAAGCACCGGGGAGCTGTTTTTT. Translated, it gives CASSLEASGSTGELFF.

This clonotype was seen many times. This sequence joins TRBV12-3 or TRBV12-4 and TRBJ1-2, with unresolved D. The CDR3 runs to 13 residues. V lost 6 bases and J 6 bases, leaving 14 bases between the germline ends. CDR3 protein: CASRSIGLNGYTF. The DNA for the CDR3 is TGTGCCAGCAGGTCGATTGGACTTAATGGCTACACCTTC.

This clonotype was counted ten times or more. The CDR3 bases are TGCGCCAGCAGCCCACAGGGACACCGGAACACTGAAGCTTTCTTT. Translating gives CASSPQGHRNTEAFF. The V call is TRBV5-1, the J call TRBJ1-1; D perhaps matches TRBD1 (6 bases). The V end was cut by 4 bases, the J end by 1 base, with 14 bases between. The CDR3 runs 15 residues. Germline V gene data show CDR1 as SGHRS and CDR2 as YFSETQ.

In this sample, this clonotype turned up many times. The chain employs TRBV20-1 and TRBJ1-2; D unresolved. The CDR3 loop spans 13 amino acids. In germline, CDR1 is DFQATT, CDR2 SNEGSKA (reference sequence). Deletions cut 3 bases from V and 8 bases from J, with 16 bases between. CDR3 sequence reads: CSARTPRRRGYTF. CDR3 nucleotide sequence: TGCAGTGCTAGGACTCCTCGACGGCGAGGCTACACCTTC.

This clonotype was picked up a small number of times. CDR3 sequence: CATSLAGSSYNEQFF. The CDR3 DNA is TGTGCCACCAGCTTAGCGGGAAGCTCCTACAATGAGCAGTTCTTC. V usage is TRBV15 and J usage is TRBJ2-1, with 8 bases fitting TRBD2. CDR3 length equals 15 residues. The V gene end was trimmed by 5 bases and the J gene end by 0 bases; junction bases not matched to a gene: 3. Germline-derived CDR1 and CDR2 are LNHNV and YYDKDF (reference sequence).

This clonotype was detected ten times or more. The chain is built from TRBV11-2 and TRBJ2-1; 10 bases map to TRBD2. Germline V gene lookup returns CDR1 SGHAT and CDR2 FQNNGV. The trim removed 3 bases at V and 5 bases at J, leaving 7 bases unmatched. This CDR3 contains 16 residues. CDR3 coding DNA: TGTGCCAGCAGCTTCCTGAGCGGGAGGGAGAACAATGAGCAGTTCTTC. Protein product: CASSFLSGRENNEQFF. Based on the CDR3 plus reference TRBV11-2 and TRBJ2-1, the full variable domain is EAGVAQSPRYKIIEKRQSVAFWCNPISGHATLYWYQQILGQGPKLLIQFQNNGVVDDSQLPKDRFSAERLKGVDSTLKIQPAKLEDSAVYLCASSFLSGRENNEQFFGPGTRLTVL.

This clonotype was recorded a few times. The chain employs TRBV20-1 and TRBJ2-1, with TRBD2 matching 12 bases. This CDR3 spans 14 amino acids. V shed 4 bases, J shed 5 bases, and the junction held 3 bases outside the gene matches. CDR1 DFQATT and CDR2 SNEGSKA come from the germline V gene (reference sequence). CDR3 DNA: TGCAGTGCTATAGGACTAGCGGGAAACAATGAGCAGTTCTTC. Translating gives CSAIGLAGNNEQFF.

This clonotype occurred a few times. The V gene is TRBV5-5, the J gene TRBJ2-7, with D hard to call. Trimming stripped 1 base from V and 6 bases from J, with 11 bases between. The CDR3 loop spans 13 amino acids. Germline CDR1 and CDR2: SGHKS and YYEKEE (reference sequence). CDR3 protein: CASSLSETTEQYF. Written as DNA, the CDR3 is TGTGCCAGCAGCTTGTCGGAGACCACCGAGCAGTACTTC.

This clonotype was recorded a few times. This chain connects TRBV29-1 to TRBJ2-5; a possible D gene is TRBD2 (6 bases). V dropped 4 bases and J dropped 5 bases, with 11 bases sitting between them. This CDR3 has 12 amino acids. Germline loops: CDR1 SQVTM, CDR2 ANQGSEA. The CDR3 spells CSVGGDWETQYF. The CDR3 DNA follows: TGCAGCGTTGGGGGGGATTGGGAGACCCAGTACTTC.